These 5 T cell receptor beta chains share one sample of origin, sequenced in a study of blood T cell repertoires in COVID-19 (dated by TCRdb to about 2020). Preparation of the library involved the immunoSEQ multiplex PCR assay. Here the immuneACCESS table is served through TCRdb, limited to in-frame sequences with V and J called. Missing clones are a known gap in these copies; in checked studies unresolved V genes cover under half, and the rest lacks a known reason. Counted in this sample were around 150,000 clones; around 93% of them appeared once. The ten biggest clones cover 4.6% of the sample. The sequencing input was peripheral blood. The source is a woman aged 50 to 60 with acute or convalescent COVID-19.

CDR3 nucleotides: TGTGCCAGCAGTTCCCCCGGACTCGGAGCTGAAGCTTTCTTT. This gives the protein CASSSPGLGAEAFF. V usage is TRBV6-5 and J usage is TRBJ1-1; D not resolved. Germline-derived CDR1 and CDR2 are MNHEY and SVGAGI. Trimming shortened V by 4 bases and J by 6 bases, and 15 bases separated the two germline ends. This CDR3 has 14 amino acids.

J is TRBJ2-2 and V is TRBV27, with D hard to call. Germline lookup yields CDR1 MNHEY and CDR2 SMNVEV (reference sequence). This CDR3 has 13 residues. V lost 2 bases to trimming and J lost 7 bases, with 8 bases between them. Here the CDR3 reads CASSLERSGELFF. The CDR3 region has the DNA TGTGCCAGCAGTTTAGAAAGGAGCGGGGAGCTGTTTTTT.

The J gene is TRBJ1-5, the V gene TRBV28; D gene uncertain. Germline V lookup: CDR1 MDHEN, CDR2 SYDVKM. The CDR3 length is 14 residues. Trimming removed 3 bases from V and 1 base from J, with 7 bases in between. The CDR3 is CASSFALSNQPQHF. CDR3 DNA sequence: TGTGCCAGCAGTTTCGCCCTAAGCAATCAGCCCCAGCATTTT.

This clone was seen only once. The V gene is TRBV12-3 or TRBV12-4, the J gene TRBJ1-4; 8 nucleotides match TRBD1. The CDR3 is 13 amino acids. V lost 1 base, J lost 11 bases, and 3 bases stayed unmatched. The CDR3 DNA sequence: TGTGCCAGCAGTTTAGGGGGACAGGTGAAACTGTTTTTT. It encodes CASSLGGQVKLFF.

This clone was found once. The J gene is TRBJ1-2, the V gene TRBV3-1 (or the pseudogene TRBV3-2); D unclear. The CDR3 runs to 15 residues. The V gene lost 0 bases and the J gene lost 3 bases, with 11 bases spanning the gap. Germline CDR1 reads LGHDT; CDR2 reads YNNKEL (reference sequence). The CDR3 region is CASSQDRFLYYGYTF. The CDR3 nucleotides read TGTGCCAGCAGCCAAGATCGGTTTCTTTACTATGGCTACACCTTC.